This T cell receptor beta chain comes out of a study of shared clonotypes between healthy human individuals. Overall study context: CD4 naive and memory got three plates each, CD8 naive two, CD8 memory one.

Naive CD45RA+ and memory CD45RA-negative subsets were split from CD4+ cells. Generated by immunoSEQ multiplex PCR, the TCRdb table keeps only in-frame clones and is missing some. Among some 1.1 million clones listed, around three quarters were seen once. Deletions cut 6 bases from V and 4 bases from J, with 7 bases between. The CDR3 is 11 residues long. The germline V gene has CDR1 LNHDA and CDR2 SQIVND (reference sequence). V and J are TRBV19 and TRBJ2-7, with D hard to call. Material for sequencing was memory CD4+ T cells from PBMCs. Subset noted: CD45RA-negative fraction. This receptor was identified in a man aged 18 to 29 in good health. Some clones in this sample may be carry-over from other donors' samples. CDR3 sequence reads: CASSLGYEQYF. As DNA, the CDR3 is TGTGCCAGTAGCCTGGGATACGAGCAGTACTTC.